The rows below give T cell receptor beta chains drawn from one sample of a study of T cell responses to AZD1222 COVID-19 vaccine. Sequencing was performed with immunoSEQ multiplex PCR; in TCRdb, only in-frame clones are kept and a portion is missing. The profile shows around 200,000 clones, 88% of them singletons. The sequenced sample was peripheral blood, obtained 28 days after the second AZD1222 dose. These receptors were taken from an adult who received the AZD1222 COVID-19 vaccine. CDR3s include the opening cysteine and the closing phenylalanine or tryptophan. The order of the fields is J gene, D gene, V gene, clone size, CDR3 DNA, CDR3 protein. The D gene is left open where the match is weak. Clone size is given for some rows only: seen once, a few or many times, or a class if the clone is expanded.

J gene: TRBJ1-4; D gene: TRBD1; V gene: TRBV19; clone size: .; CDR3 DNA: TGTGCCAGTAGCCCGGGCGGGACAGATAATGAAAAACTGTTTTTT; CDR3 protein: CASSPGGTDNEKLFF
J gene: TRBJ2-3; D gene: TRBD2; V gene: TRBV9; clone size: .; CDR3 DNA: TGTGCCAGCAGCGTGGAACTAGCGCTGAGCACAGATACGCAGTATTTT; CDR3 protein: CASSVELALSTDTQYF
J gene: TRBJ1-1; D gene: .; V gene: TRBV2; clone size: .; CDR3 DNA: TGTGCCAGCAGTGAAGCAGGGGCAGTGAACACTGAAGCTTTCTTT; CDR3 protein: CASSEAGAVNTEAFF
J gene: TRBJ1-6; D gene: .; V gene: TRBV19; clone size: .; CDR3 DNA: TGTGCCACAAGAATTGGGGGCTTCGAAGATAATTCACCCCTCCACTTT; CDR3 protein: CATRIGGFEDNSPLHF
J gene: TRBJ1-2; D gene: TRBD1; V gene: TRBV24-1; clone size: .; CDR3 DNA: TGTGCCACCAGTGATGGGGGGGTGACAGGGTACGGCTACACCTTC; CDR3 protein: CATSDGGVTGYGYTF
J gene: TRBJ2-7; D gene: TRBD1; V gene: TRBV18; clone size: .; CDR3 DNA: TGTGCCAGCTCACCACGGACAGGGGGTGGAGAGCAGTACTTC; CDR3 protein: CASSPRTGGGEQYF
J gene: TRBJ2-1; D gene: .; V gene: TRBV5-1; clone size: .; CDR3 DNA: TGCGCCAGCAGCTTGGTGGTAGCGCTTAACAATGAGCAGTTCTTC; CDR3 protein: CASSLVVALNNEQFF
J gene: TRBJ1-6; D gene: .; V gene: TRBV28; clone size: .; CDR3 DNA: TGTGCCAGCAGTTTAGTATGGAGCTCCTATAATTCACCCCTCCACTTT; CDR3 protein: CASSLVWSSYNSPLHF
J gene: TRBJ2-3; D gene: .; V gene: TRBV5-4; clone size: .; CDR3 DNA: TGTGCCAGCAGCCCCATACTTCCTAGCACAGATACGCAGTATTTT; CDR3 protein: CASSPILPSTDTQYF
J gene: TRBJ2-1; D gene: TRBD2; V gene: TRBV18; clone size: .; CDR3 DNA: TGTGCCAGCTCACCGAGCGGGAGCTCCTACAATGAGCAGTTCTTC; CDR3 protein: CASSPSGSSYNEQFF
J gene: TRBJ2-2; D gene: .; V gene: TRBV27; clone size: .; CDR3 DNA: TGTGCCAGCAGTCTCCGGTGGACCGGCGACACCGGGGAGCTGTTTTTT; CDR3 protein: CASSLRWTGDTGELFF
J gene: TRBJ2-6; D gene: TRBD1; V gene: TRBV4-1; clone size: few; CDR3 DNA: TGCGCCAGCAGCCTACAGGGGATTGGGGCCAACGTCCTGACTTTC; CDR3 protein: CASSLQGIGANVLTF
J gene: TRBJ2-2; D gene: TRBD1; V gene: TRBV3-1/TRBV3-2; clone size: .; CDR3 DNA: TGTGCCAGCAGCCTGGGACAGGGCTCTGGGGAGCTGTTTTTT; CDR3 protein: CASSLGQGSGELFF
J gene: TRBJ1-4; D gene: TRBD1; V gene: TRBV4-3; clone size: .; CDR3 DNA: TGCGCCAGCAGCCAAGGACAGGGGGAAGAAAAACTGTTTTTT; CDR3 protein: CASSQGQGEEKLFF
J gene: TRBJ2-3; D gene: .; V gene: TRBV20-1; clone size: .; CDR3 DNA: TGCAGTGCTAGTCCAGGACGGACTAGCACAGATACGCAGTATTTT; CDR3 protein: CSASPGRTSTDTQYF
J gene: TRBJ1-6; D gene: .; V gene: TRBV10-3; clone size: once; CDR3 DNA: TGTGCCATCAGCCACATCCGGGACGGACGCTCAAGCTCCTATAATTCACCCCTCCACTTT; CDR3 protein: CAISHIRDGRSSSYNSPLHF
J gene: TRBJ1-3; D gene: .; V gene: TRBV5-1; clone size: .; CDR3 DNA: TGCGCCAGCAGCTTGGGGCAGGGGCCTGGAAACACCATATATTTT; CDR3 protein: CASSLGQGPGNTIYF
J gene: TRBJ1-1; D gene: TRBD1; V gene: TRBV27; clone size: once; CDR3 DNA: TGTGCCAGCAGTTCTGGACAGGTGTCGGGGGCTGAAGCTTTCTTT; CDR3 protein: CASSSGQVSGAEAFF
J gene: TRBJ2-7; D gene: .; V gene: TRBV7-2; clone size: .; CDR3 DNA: TGTGCCAGCAGCCAAAGGAAGACTAGTCCCTCCTACGAGCAGTACTTC; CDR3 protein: CASSQRKTSPSYEQYF
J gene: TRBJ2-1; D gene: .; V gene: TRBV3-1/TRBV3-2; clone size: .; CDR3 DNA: TGTGCCAGCAGCGCTCCCTCAAGGGGAGGGGGTATGTATGAGCAGTTCTTC; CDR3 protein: CASSAPSRGGGMYEQFF
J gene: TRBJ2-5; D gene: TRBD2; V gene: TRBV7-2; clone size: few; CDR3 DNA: TGTGCCAGCAGCCCCGGTGTTACTAGCGGGGGGATCCAAGAGACCCAGTACTTC; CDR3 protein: CASSPGVTSGGIQETQYF
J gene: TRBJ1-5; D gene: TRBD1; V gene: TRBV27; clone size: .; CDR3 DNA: TGTGCCAGCAGCACCGGGACAGGGGGTTTCCTCAATCAGCCCCAGCATTTT; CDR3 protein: CASSTGTGGFLNQPQHF
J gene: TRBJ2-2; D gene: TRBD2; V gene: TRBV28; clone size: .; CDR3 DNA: TGTGCCAGCACGGGGGGGACCGGGGAGCTGTTTTTT; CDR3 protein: CASTGGTGELFF
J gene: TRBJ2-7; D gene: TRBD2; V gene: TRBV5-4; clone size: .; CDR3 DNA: TGTGCCAGCAGCTTAGAGGCTAGCGGGAGTTACGAGCAGTACTTC; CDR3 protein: CASSLEASGSYEQYF
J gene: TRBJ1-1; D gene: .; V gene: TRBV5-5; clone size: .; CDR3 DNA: TGTGCCAGCAGCTTGCGATGGGGGGCCGACACTGAAGCTTTCTTT; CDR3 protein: CASSLRWGADTEAFF
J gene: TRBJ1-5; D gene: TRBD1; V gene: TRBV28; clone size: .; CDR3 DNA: TGTGCCAGCAGTCCGCCGGGACAGGGGAATCAGCCCCAGCATTTT; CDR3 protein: CASSPPGQGNQPQHF
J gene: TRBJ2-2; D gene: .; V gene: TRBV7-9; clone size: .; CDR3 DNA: TGTGCCAGCAGCTTAGTATTAGCGGCCGGGGAGCTGTTTTTT; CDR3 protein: CASSLVLAAGELFF
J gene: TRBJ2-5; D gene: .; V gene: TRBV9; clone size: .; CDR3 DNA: TGTGCCAGCAGCGTAGGGGCAGAGCAAGAGACCCAGTACTTC; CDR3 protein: CASSVGAEQETQYF
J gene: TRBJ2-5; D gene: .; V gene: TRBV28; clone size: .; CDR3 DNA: TGTGCCAGCCTTTCCCCCCCTCGGGGGTTCCAAGAGACCCAGTACTTC; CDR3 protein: CASLSPPRGFQETQYF
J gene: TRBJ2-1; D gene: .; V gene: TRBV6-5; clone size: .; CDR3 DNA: TGTGCCAGCAAAGGCCAGGAGCAGTTCTTC; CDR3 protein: CASKGQEQFF
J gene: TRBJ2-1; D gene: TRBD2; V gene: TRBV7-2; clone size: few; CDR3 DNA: TGTGCCAGCAGCACTCTCGGGACTAGCCACAATGAGCAGTTCTTC; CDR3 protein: CASSTLGTSHNEQFF
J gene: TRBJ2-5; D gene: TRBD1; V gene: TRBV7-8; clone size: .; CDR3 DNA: TGTGCCAGCAGCCCATACAGGGGCCCCCAAGAGACCCAGTACTTC; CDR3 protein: CASSPYRGPQETQYF
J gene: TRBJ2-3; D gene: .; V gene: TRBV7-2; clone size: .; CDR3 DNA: TGTGCCAGCAGCCCTAGCGGCACAGATACGCAGTATTTT; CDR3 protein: CASSPSGTDTQYF
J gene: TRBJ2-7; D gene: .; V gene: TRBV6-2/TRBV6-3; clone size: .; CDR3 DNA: TGTGCCAGCAGTCCGCCTATGAACGAGCAGTACTTC; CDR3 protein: CASSPPMNEQYF
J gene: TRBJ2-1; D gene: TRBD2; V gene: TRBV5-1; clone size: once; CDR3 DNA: TGCGCCAGCAGCTTGGCCGGGACTAGCGGGAGTTTTGAAAATGAGCAGTTCTTC; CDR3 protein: CASSLAGTSGSFENEQFF
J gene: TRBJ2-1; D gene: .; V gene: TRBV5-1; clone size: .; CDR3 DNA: TGCGCCAGCAGCGAGCCGGGAGCGGCCGCGGGGTTCTTC; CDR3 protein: CASSEPGAAAGFF
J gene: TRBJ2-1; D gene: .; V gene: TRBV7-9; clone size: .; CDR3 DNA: TGTGCCAGCAGCTTAACAGGACCGTCCTACAATGAGCAGTTCTTC; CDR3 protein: CASSLTGPSYNEQFF
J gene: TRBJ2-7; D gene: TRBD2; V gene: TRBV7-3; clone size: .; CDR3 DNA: TGTGCCAGCAGCTTAACGGTGACTAGCGCGAACGGTAGCTCCTACGAGCAGTACTTC; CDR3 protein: CASSLTVTSANGSSYEQYF
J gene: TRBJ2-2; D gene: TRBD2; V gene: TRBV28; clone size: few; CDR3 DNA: TGTGCCAGCAGTGTTGGGAGTCCAGCGGGATCAAACACCGGGGAGCTGTTTTTT; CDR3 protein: CASSVGSPAGSNTGELFF
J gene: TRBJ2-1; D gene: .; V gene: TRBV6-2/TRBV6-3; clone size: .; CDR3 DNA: TGTGCCAGCAGTTACTCGAGTGTCCTAGCCCGGCAGCAGTTCTTC; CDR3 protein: CASSYSSVLARQQFF
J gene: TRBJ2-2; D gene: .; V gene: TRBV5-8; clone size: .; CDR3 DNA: TGTGCCAGCAGCAGAGTAATCGGGGAGCTGTTTTTT; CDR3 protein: CASSRVIGELFF
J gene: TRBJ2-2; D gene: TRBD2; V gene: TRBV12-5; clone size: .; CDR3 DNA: TGTGCTAGTGGTTTGGTACTAGCGGGCCACACATCGAACACCGGGGAGCTGTTTTTT; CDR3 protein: CASGLVLAGHTSNTGELFF
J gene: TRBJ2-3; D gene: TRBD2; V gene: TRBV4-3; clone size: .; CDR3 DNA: TGCGCCAGCAGCCAAGGGGGCGGGAGGTTAAGCACAGATACGCAGTATTTT; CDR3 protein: CASSQGGGRLSTDTQYF
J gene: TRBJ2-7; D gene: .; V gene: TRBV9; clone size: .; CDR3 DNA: TGTGCCAGCAGCGTAGAATGGGGAGCCTCCTACGAGCAGTACTTC; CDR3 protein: CASSVEWGASYEQYF
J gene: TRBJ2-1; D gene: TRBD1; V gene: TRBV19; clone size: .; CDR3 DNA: TGTGCCAGTAGTATGCAGGGGAGTGAGGGACAGGAGCAGTTCTTC; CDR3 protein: CASSMQGSEGQEQFF
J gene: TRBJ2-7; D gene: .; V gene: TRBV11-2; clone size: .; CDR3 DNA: TGTGCCAGCAGCCCCCGGACCTTGGTGGGGCAGTACTTC; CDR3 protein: CASSPRTLVGQYF
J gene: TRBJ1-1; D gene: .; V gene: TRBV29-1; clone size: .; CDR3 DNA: TGCAGCCTAGCGGGGGGGACTGAAGCTTTCTTT; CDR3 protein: CSLAGGTEAFF
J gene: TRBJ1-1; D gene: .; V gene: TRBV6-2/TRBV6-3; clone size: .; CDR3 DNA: TGTGCCAGCAGTTCGACAGGGAACACTGAAGCTTTCTTT; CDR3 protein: CASSSTGNTEAFF
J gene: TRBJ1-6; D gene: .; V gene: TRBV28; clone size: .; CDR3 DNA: TGTGCCAGCAGCAATCTCCGGGGTCCCCTCCACTTT; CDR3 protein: CASSNLRGPLHF
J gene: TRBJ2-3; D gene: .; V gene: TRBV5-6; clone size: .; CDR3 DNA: TGTGCCAGCAGCTTGAGGACTCTCCTTGACCCTTTATGCTTT; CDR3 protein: CASSLRTLLDPLCF
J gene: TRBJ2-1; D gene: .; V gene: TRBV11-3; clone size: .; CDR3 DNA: TGTGCCAGCAGCCCCCAGGGCTACAATGAGCAGTTCTTC; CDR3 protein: CASSPQGYNEQFF